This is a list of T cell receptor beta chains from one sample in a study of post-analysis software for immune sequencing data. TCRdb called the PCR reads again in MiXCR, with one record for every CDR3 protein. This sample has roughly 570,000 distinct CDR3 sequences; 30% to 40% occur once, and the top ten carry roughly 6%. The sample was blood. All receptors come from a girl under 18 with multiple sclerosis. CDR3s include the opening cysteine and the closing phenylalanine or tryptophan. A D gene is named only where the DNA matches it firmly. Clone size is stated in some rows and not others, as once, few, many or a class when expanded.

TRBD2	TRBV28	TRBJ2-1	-	TGTGCCAGCAGTTTCCCAGGACTAGCGGGTAGATACAATGAGCAGTTCTTC	CASSFPGLAGRYNEQFF
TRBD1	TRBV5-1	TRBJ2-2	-	TGCGCCAGCAGCCCTGGGACAGGAGACACCGGGGAGCGGTTTTTT	CASSPGTGDTGERFF
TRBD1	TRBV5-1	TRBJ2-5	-	TGCGCCAGCAGCACCTCAGGGGGCGCGGTAGAGACCCAGTACTTC	CASSTSGGAVETQYF
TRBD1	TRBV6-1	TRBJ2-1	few	TGTGCCAGCATGTGGACAGGGCAGGCTTACAATGAGCAGTTCTTC	CASMWTGQAYNEQFF
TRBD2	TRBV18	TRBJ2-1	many	TGTGCCAGCTCACCGGGGACTAGCGGGGACAATGAGCAGTTCTTC	CASSPGTSGDNEQFF
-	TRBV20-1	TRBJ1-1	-	TGCAGTGCTAGGTACGGGCATAACACTGAAGCTTTCTTT	CSARYGHNTEAFF
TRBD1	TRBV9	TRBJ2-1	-	TGTGCCAGCAGCGTAGGAGGGGGCGCCTACAATGAGCAGTTCTTC	CASSVGGGAYNEQFF
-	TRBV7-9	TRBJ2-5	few	TGTGCCAGCAGAGACCGGGACTGGCAAGAGACCCAGTACTTC	CASRDRDWQETQYF
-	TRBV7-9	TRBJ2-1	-	TGTGCCAGCAGCCTCCCAAAGATTGCGATTAATGAGCAGTTCTTC	CASSLPKIAINEQFF
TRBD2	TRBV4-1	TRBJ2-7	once	TGCGCCAGCAGCCCACAAGCGGGGGGGATCGACAATGAGCAGTACTTC	CASSPQAGGIDNEQYF
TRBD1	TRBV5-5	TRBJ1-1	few	TGTGCCAGCAGCACGGGACAGGGGGGTTTGAACACTGAAGCTTTCTTT	CASSTGQGGLNTEAFF
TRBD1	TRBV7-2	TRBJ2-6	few	TGTGCCAGCAGCTTAGTTGGGACAGGGGGCAATGGGGCCAACGTCCTGACTTTC	CASSLVGTGGNGANVLTF
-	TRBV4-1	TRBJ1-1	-	TGCGCCAGCAGCCAAGTTTTTTCTAGTGAAGCTTTCTTT	CASSQVFSSEAFF
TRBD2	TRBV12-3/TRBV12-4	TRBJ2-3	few	TGTGCCAGCAGTACATTAAGGCTAGCGGGGTACCGAGATACGCAGTATTTT	CASSTLRLAGYRDTQYF
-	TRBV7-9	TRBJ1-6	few	TGTGCCAGCAGCGTGGCCTCCTATAATTCACCCCTCCACTTT	CASSVASYNSPLHF
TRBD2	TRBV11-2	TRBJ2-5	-	TGTGCCAGCAGCTTATTCTTCGCGGGGGGAGATGAGCAGTACTTC	CASSLFFAGGDEQYF
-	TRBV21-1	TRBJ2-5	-	TGTGCCAGCAGCACAGTCCCGGGACAGGGGTGGAAGACCCAGTACTTC	CASSTVPGQGWKTQYF
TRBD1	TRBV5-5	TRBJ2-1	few	TGTGCCAGCAGCTCACGCGACAGGGCCGCCTACAATGAGCAGTTCTTC	CASSSRDRAAYNEQFF
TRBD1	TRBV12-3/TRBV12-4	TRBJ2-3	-	TGTGCCAGCAGTTTAGATGGTGTGGGGACAGATGCGCAGTATTTT	CASSLDGVGTDAQYF
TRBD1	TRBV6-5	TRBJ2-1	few	TGTGCCAGCAGGCCCGACAGGGTGTCCTACAATGAGCAGTTCTTC	CASRPDRVSYNEQFF
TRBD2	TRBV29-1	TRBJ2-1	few	TGCAGCGTTGACGGGGGGGACTACAATGAGCAGTTCTTC	CSVDGGDYNEQFF
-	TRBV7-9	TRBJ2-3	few	TGTGCCAGCAGCCAAGGACCAATCCGCACAGATACGCAGTATTTT	CASSQGPIRTDTQYF
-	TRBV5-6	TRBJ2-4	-	TGTGCCAGCAGCAGGGATTGGCAAGACATTCAGTACTTC	CASSRDWQDIQYF
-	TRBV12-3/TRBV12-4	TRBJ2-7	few	TGTGCCAGCGGCCGCGGCCTTCTGGTCCACGAGCAGTACTTC	CASGRGLLVHEQYF
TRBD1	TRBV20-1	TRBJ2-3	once	TGCAGTGCTAGATACCCACCGGGACAGGAAAAGGGTACCCCATTCGATACGCAGTATTTT	CSARYPPGQEKGTPFDTQYF
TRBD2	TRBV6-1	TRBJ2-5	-	TGTGCCAGCAGTGAAGCCTCTAGCGGGGCAAAAGAGACCCAGTACTTC	CASSEASSGAKETQYF
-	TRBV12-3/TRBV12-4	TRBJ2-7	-	TGTGCCAGCAGCCACGGTCGGCAGGGAGGCGAGCAGTACTTC	CASSHGRQGGEQYF
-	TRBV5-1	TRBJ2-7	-	TGCGCCAGTTGGTGGGGGGGCAGCGAAGAGACCCTGTACTTC	CASWWGGSEETLYF
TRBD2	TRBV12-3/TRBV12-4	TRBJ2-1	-	TGTGCCAGCAGGGGATCGACTAGCGGGGGGACATACAATGAGCAGTTCTTC	CASRGSTSGGTYNEQFF
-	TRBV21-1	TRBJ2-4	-	TGTGCCAGCAGCAAAGATGATGGCCTAGCCAAAAACATTCAGTACTTC	CASSKDDGLAKNIQYF
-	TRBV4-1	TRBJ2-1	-	TGCGCCAGCAGCCAAGAATCCAGCGGTCGGTTCTCCTACAATGAGCAGTTCTTC	CASSQESSGRFSYNEQFF
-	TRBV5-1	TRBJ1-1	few	TGCGCCAGCAGCGCCCTGAAACAGGGAACCAAAGAAAACACTGAAGCTTTCTTT	CASSALKQGTKENTEAFF
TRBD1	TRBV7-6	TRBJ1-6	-	TGTGCCAGCAGCTTACTGGCCGGGACAGGAGTGAAGAATAATTCACCCCTCCACTTT	CASSLLAGTGVKNNSPLHF
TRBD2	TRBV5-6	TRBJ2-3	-	TGTGCCAGCAGCTCCAGCGGGGGGGCAGTAGATACGCAGTATTTT	CASSSSGGAVDTQYF
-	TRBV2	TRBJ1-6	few	TGTGCCAGCAGTGATTTCGGAACAGGCAGCTCCTATAATTCACCCCTCCACTTT	CASSDFGTGSSYNSPLHF
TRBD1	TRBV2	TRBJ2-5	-	TGTGCCAGCAGCGCAGGGGGCCGGGAGACCCAGTACTTC	CASSAGGRETQYF
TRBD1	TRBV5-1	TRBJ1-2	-	TGCGCCAGCAGCTTGGATCTTCCCAACCGTCCAGGGGGCCGCTATGGCTACACCTTC	CASSLDLPNRPGGRYGYTF
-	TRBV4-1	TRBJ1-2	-	TGCGCCAGCAGCCAAGACGGGGGTATCTATGGCTACACCTTC	CASSQDGGIYGYTF
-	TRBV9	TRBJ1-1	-	TGTGCCAGCAGTACGTGGCCGGACACTGAAGCTTTCTTT	CASSTWPDTEAFF
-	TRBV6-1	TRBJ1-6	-	TGTGCCAGCAGCCCCGTTGGGCAGAATTCACCCCTCCACTTT	CASSPVGQNSPLHF
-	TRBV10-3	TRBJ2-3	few	TGTGCCATCAGTTATAGTAGGACTCCCACAGATACGCAGTATTTT	CAISYSRTPTDTQYF
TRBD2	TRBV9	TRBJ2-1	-	TGTGCCAGCAGCGAGGGACTAGCGGGGGGAAGGAGCTCCTACAATGAGCAGTTCTTC	CASSEGLAGGRSSYNEQFF